This T cell receptor beta chain came from a study of T cell changes during pregnancy in multiple sclerosis. This CDR3 has 15 amino acids. Trimming took 3 bases from V and 5 from J, leaving 16 bases between them. In germline, CDR1 is MDHEN, CDR2 SYDVKM. Sequencing used immunoSEQ multiplex PCR; TCRdb keeps in-frame clones, though not all of them. This sample has 45,000 to 50,000 clones; 90% to 95% occur once, and the top ten carry around 5.9%. The V gene is TRBV28, the J gene TRBJ2-5, with D possibly TRBD2 on 6 matching bases. The sample here was CD8+ T cells from peripheral blood mononuclear cells, taken before pregnancy. The TCR comes from a female donor with multiple sclerosis, enrolled in a pregnancy study. This CDR3 reads CASSFTLAGKETQYF. The CDR3 DNA is TGTGCCAGCAGTTTTACTTTGGCGGGGAAGGAGACCCAGTACTTC. The whole variable domain, filled in from reference TRBV28 and TRBJ2-5, reads DVKVTQSSRYLVKRTGEKVFLECVQDMDHENMFWYRQDPGLGLRLIYFSYDVKMKEKGDIPEGYSVSREKKERFSLILESASTNQTSMYLCASSFTLAGKETQYFGPGTRLLVL.